This entry is about one T cell receptor beta chain. The antigen it recognizes is unknown. Base qualities are not at hand, and no much larger clone is one base apart. Moderately to severely active disease, a Clinical Activity Score of at least 3, a NOSPECS grade of at least 4, and a duration under 3 months were present in ophthalmopathy patients. Patients with uncontrolled infections, other autoimmune diseases, pregnancy or lactation were excluded. Diagnoses were established on the basis of clinical symptoms, serum thyroxine and TRAb, thyroid ultrasound, and orbital computed tomography. Ficoll-Paque density gradient centrifugation was used to isolate PBMCs from around 9.1 ml of fresh peripheral blood. Total RNA was extracted with Trizol reagent, and quality was checked on an Agilent 2100 Bioanalyzer. Trimming costs V 4 bases and J 1 base, and their ends lie 17 bases apart. Reading the germline V gene gives CDR1 SGDLS and CDR2 YYNGEE. The CDR3 spans 16 residues, from the cysteine through the phenylalanine. Left in the record is the CDR3 DNA by itself, 48 bases read in frame from the first base.

The TCR beta CDR3 regions were amplified from the RNA transcripts. The TCR CDR3 was subjected to a first round of RT-PCR using the HTBI primer set and the Qiagen OneStep RT-PCR kit. Libraries were constructed in a second round of multiplex PCR, after which size selection and purification were carried out. Sequencing of the libraries was done on an Illumina HiSeq2000 using paired-end 100 bp reads. Per the source publication's procedure: SOAPnuke was used to process the raw data, with reads discarded if the reads contained adapters or uncalled bases, had a mean Phred below 15, or lacked an exact constant-primer or identifier match. COPE v1.2.5 was used to merge high-quality paired reads, and clonotypes were defined as unique nucleotide sequences. MiTCR v1.1 was used to align clonotypes to the IMGT TRBV, TRBD and TRBJ reference segments. The analysis was restricted to V-J combinations with a frequency above 0.0001, which together covered roughly 99% of the repertoires. The TCS score was defined as the ratio of F50 (clonal expansion) to E x V (chaos), calculated using BLOSUM62-based TCRdist between CDR3 peptides within each V-J. Welch's t-statistics and random forest reduced fewer than 600 V-J features to 10 to 15, which were used in a naive Bayes classifier (R e1071). The public reads were run again by TCRdb, first through fastp at Q25 and then through MiXCR, and only productive beta chains were kept. Each CDR3 protein appears once, grouped with its most common genes and DNA. In this record, the V and J calls reflect TCRdb's handling and not the investigators' own analysis. The sample table contains about 600,000 distinct CDR3 sequences; only one count was recorded for 14% of them. About 6.6% of the sample belongs to the ten largest clones.

The data belong to a study of T cells in Graves' hyperthyroidism and ophthalmopathy (dated by TCRdb to about 2019). Turning to the overall study: Peripheral blood samples were taken at the time of initial diagnosis, prior to any treatment. TCR V-J signatures able to tell the groups apart were searched for in a discovery cohort of 100 patients, of whom over 40 had Graves' ophthalmopathy and under 65 had stable Graves' hyperthyroidism. An independent validation cohort of around 19 hyperthyroidism patients and about 16 patients who later progressed to ophthalmopathy tested prospective prediction of ophthalmopathy. The approximately 97 discovery patients were randomly divided into training and test sets at a 7:3 ratio. In roughly six Graves' hyperthyroidism patients, the study also compared T-cell repertoires from thyroid tissue with T-cell repertoires from blood. Once sampling was done, hyperthyroidism patients were given methimazole at a starting dose of 30 mg daily, whereas ophthalmopathy patients were given high-dose intravenous methylprednisolone. TCR Vbeta CDR3 sequencing of around 130 peripheral blood samples (over 40 ophthalmopathy, about 74 hyperthyroidism and around 17 progressor patients) is reported in the paper. Study-wide findings and limitations: Ophthalmopathy was separated from stable hyperthyroidism by a 13 V-J signature model, with 85% to 90% sensitivity and about 81% specificity obtained in cross-validation and 80%/75% obtained in testing. Most expanded thyroid clonotypes (frequency above 0.001) were also detected in blood, a finding suggesting that blood repertoires may reflect thyroid immune responses. No statistical method was used to set the sample size in advance, and investigators knew the group allocation. During validation, the model predicted progression to ophthalmopathy a median of about 6.3 months ahead of onset, with around 71% sensitivity and more than 72% specificity.

The origin of this receptor is a woman under 30 with Graves' ophthalmopathy. The chain was built from TRBV9 and TRBJ1-1; the D gene cannot be resolved reliably. The sample consisted of blood. The bases are TGTGCCAGCAGCCTCTCCTGGGGAGATCCGAACACTGAAGCTTTCTTT. Its protein product is CASSLSWGDPNTEAFF.